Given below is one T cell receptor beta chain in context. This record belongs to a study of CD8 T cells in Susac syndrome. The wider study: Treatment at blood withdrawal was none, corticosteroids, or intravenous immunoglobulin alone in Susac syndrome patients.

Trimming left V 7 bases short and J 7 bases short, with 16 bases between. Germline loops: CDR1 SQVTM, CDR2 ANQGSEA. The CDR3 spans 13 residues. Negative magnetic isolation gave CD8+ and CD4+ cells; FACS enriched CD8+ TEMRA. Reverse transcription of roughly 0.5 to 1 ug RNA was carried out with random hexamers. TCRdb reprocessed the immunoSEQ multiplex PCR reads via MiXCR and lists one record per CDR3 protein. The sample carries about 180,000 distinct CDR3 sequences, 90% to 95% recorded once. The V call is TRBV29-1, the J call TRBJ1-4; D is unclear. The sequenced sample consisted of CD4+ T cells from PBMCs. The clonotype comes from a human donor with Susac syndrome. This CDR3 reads CSALNPTREKLFF. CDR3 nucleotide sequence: TGCAGCGCCCTGAATCCAACCCGTGAAAAACTGTTTTTT.